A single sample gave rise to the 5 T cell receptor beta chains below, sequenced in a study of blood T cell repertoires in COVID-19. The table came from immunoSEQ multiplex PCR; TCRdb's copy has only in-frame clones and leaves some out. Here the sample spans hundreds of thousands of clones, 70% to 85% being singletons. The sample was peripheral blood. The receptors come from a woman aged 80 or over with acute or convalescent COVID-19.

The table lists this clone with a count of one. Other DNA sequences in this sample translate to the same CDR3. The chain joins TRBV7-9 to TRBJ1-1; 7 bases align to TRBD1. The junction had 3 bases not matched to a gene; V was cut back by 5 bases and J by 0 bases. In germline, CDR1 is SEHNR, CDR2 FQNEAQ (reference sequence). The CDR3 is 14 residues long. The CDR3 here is CASSPQGLNTEAFF. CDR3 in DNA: TGTGCCAGCAGCCCACAGGGGCTGAACACTGAAGCTTTCTTT.

The CDR3 nucleotides are TGCGCCAGCAGCTCGGGAGCGGGCTTTAGCACAGATACGCAGTATTTT. It codes for CASSSGAGFSTDTQYF. This rearrangement joins TRBV5-1 to TRBJ2-3, with a tentative D call TRBD2 (6 bases). The CDR3 consists of 16 residues. Trimming took 3 bases from V and 0 from J, leaving 14 bases between them. Germline lookup yields CDR1 SGHRS and CDR2 YFSETQ.

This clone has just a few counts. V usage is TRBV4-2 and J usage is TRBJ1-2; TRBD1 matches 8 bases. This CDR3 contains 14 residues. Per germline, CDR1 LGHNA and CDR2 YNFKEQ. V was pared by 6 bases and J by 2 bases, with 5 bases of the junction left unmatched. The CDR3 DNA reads TGTGCCAGCAGACCCGGGACAGGCAACTATGGCTACACCTTC. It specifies CASRPGTGNYGYTF.

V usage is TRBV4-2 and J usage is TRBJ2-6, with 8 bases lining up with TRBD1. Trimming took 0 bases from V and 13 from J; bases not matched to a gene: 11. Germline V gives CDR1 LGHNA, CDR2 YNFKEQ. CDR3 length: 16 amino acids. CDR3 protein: CASSQDEQGALLVLTF. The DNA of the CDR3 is TGTGCCAGCAGCCAAGATGAGCAGGGGGCCCTACTTGTCCTGACTTTC.

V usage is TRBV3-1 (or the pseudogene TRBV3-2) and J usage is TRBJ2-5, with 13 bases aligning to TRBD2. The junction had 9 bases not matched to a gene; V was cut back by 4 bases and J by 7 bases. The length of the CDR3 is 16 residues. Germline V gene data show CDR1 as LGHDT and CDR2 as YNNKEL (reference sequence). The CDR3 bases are TGTGCCAGCAGCCCAAGGACTAGCGGGGGTGTAGGGACCCAGTACTTC. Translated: CASSPRTSGGVGTQYF.